The 16 T cell receptor beta chains below were found in one sample sequenced in a study of T cell clonotyping in hematopoietic cell transplantation. Method: immunoSEQ multiplex PCR; TCRdb's copy keeps in-frame clones and lacks some. The table lists 29,000 or so clones, about 93% of them singletons. Sequenced material: PBMCs, taken 100 days after allogeneic stem cell transplant. Source of these receptors: a female patient in her fifties or sixties who had an allogeneic stem cell transplant from a related donor, so the T cells may come from the graft donor. Some clones in this sample may be carry-over from other donors' samples.

This chain joins TRBV2 and TRBJ1-1; no reliable D call. Germline V gives CDR1 SNHLY, CDR2 FYNNEI. This CDR3 spans 13 amino acids. Trimming shortened V by 4 bases and J by 4 bases, and 10 bases separated the two germline ends. The CDR3 is CASSVGVATEAFF. CDR3 coding DNA: TGTGCCAGCAGTGTTGGGGTGGCCACTGAAGCTTTCTTT.

V gene TRBV7-6 combines with J gene TRBJ2-7, with D perhaps given as TRBD1 or TRBD2 (6 bases each). V was trimmed by 5 bases and J by 1 base, leaving 12 bases between them. The CDR3 covers 14 residues. Germline CDR1 is SGHVS and CDR2 is FNYEAQ. In DNA, the CDR3 is TGTGCCAGCAGCCCCGGAGGGGGGTCCTACGAGCAGTACTTC. It specifies CASSPGGGSYEQYF. Variable domain in full (rest from reference TRBV7-6 and TRBJ2-7): GAGVSQSPRYKVTKRGQDVALRCDPISGHVSLYWYRQALGQGPEFLTYFNYEAQQDKSGLPNDRFSAERPEGSISTLTIQRTEQRDSAMYRCASSPGGGSYEQYFGPGTRLTVT.

J is TRBJ2-3 and V is TRBV7-3; 14 bases fit TRBD2. Germline V gene lookup returns CDR1 SGHTA and CDR2 FQGTGA. This CDR3 is 20 amino acids long. The V gene end was trimmed by 5 bases and the J gene end by 6 bases; junction bases not matched to a gene: 19. The CDR3: CASSHGTSGGRPGLGDTQYF. Here the CDR3 DNA reads TGTGCCAGCAGCCACGGGACTAGCGGGGGTAGGCCCGGTTTAGGGGATACGCAGTATTTT.

The chain recombines TRBV7-6 with TRBJ2-3; the D is unclear. CDR1 and CDR2 (germline): SGHVS, FNYEAQ. Trimming cost V 6 bases and J 5 bases, with 9 bases left between them. The CDR3 has 12 residues. The CDR3 nucleotides read TGTGCCAGCAGTCCCCCCGGAGATACGCAGTATTTT. This encodes CASSPPGDTQYF.

This chain connects TRBV7-8 to TRBJ2-5; D might be TRBD2 (5 bases). This CDR3 contains 17 residues. Germline assignment: CDR1 SGHVS and CDR2 FQNEAQ. V lost 0 bases to trimming and J lost 6 bases, with 20 bases between them. CDR3 in amino acids: CASSLAGMLGGLKTQYF. The CDR3 bases are TGTGCCAGCAGCTTAGCTGGGATGTTGGGCGGGTTGAAGACCCAGTACTTC.

This sequence joins TRBV30 and TRBJ1-2, with TRBD1 identical over 9 bases. Germline V gene data show CDR1 as GTSNPN and CDR2 as SVGIG (reference sequence). J gave up 7 bases and V 3 bases, and 9 bases lay outside the gene matches. The CDR3 totals 14 residues. CDR3 loop: CAWRRDRELGGYTF. The CDR3 region has the DNA TGTGCCTGGAGAAGGGACAGGGAATTGGGTGGCTACACCTTC.

The J gene is TRBJ2-3, the V gene TRBV10-3; TRBD2 matches 9 bases. Germline V gene data show CDR1 as ENHRY and CDR2 as SYGVKD. The V gene end was trimmed by 9 bases and the J gene end by 6 bases; junction bases not matched to a gene: 7. This CDR3 is 13 amino acids long. The CDR3: CAIYAGGADTQYF. The CDR3 DNA reads as TGTGCCATTTATGCGGGGGGGGCGGATACGCAGTATTTT.

The V call is TRBV11-2, the J call TRBJ1-1; D unclear. The CDR3 consists of 13 residues. Per the germline V gene, CDR1 is SGHAT and CDR2 is FQNNGV. V shed 6 bases and J shed 2 bases, with 10 bases lying between them. The chain's CDR3 is CASSGPFNTEAFF. The CDR3 DNA sequence: TGTGCCAGCAGTGGACCGTTTAACACTGAAGCTTTCTTT.

The rearrangement links TRBV5-4 to TRBJ2-7, with 10 bases fitting TRBD2. Germline V gene lookup returns CDR1 SGHNT and CDR2 YYREEE (reference sequence). The CDR3 covers 15 residues. The V and J ends lost 3 bases and 4 bases, in that order; junction bases with no gene match: 7. As DNA, the CDR3 is TGTGCCAGCAGCTCAGCGGGGGGGTTAGAGTACGAGCAGTACTTC. Amino acid sequence: CASSSAGGLEYEQYF.

The rearrangement joins TRBV7-2 to TRBJ2-7, with D perhaps TRBD1 (6 bases). This CDR3 is built from 13 residues. The germline V gene encodes CDR1 SGHTA and CDR2 FQGNSA. V lost 6 bases to trimming and J lost 2 bases, with 11 bases between them. CDR3 sequence reads: CASSLDSTYEQYF. DNA for the CDR3: TGTGCCAGCAGTTTGGACAGTACCTACGAGCAGTACTTC.

This clone occurred a few times. The CDR3 nucleotides read TGCGCCAGCCAGTGGGTATTCGGGTCCTACGAGCAGTACTTC. Residues: CASQWVFGSYEQYF. The chain uses TRBV5-1 and TRBJ2-7; D call uncertain. V lost 7 bases and J lost 1, with 15 bases in between. Germline CDR1 SGHRS, CDR2 YFSETQ. CDR3 length equals 14 residues.

The rearrangement uses TRBV19 and TRBJ2-7; 12 positions match TRBD1. After removal of 5 bases from V and 2 bases from J, the junction contained 7 bases not matched to a gene. Germline CDR1 LNHDA, CDR2 SQIVND (reference sequence). This CDR3 region has 16 residues. Here the CDR3 DNA reads TGTGCCAGTAGTTCCCCCGGGACAGGGGGCACCTACGAGCAGTACTTC. As protein: CASSSPGTGGTYEQYF. Supplemented by reference TRBV19 and TRBJ2-7, the full variable domain reads DGGITQSPKYLFRKEGQNVTLSCEQNLNHDAMYWYRQDPGQGLRLIYYSQIVNDFQKGDIAEGYSVSREKKESFPLTVTSAQKNPTAFYLCASSSPGTGGTYEQYFGPGTRLTVT.

This chain joins TRBV5-8 and TRBJ1-5; TRBD1 aligns across 7 bases. V was pared by 4 bases and J by 0 bases, with 4 bases of the junction left unmatched. The CDR3 is 15 amino acids. Germline-derived CDR1 and CDR2 are SGHTS and YDEGEE. CDR3 DNA: TGTGCCAGCAGCCAACAGGGGTATAGCAATCAGCCCCAGCATTTT. This encodes CASSQQGYSNQPQHF. The full variable domain, completed using reference TRBV5-8 and TRBJ1-5, is EAGVTQSPTHLIKTRGQQATLRCSPISGHTSVYWYQQALGLGLQFLLWYDEGEERNRGNFPPRFSGRQFPNYSSELNVNALELEDSALYLCASSQQGYSNQPQHFGDGTRLSIL.

The chain joins TRBV5-1 to TRBJ1-5; D unclear. Trimming cost V 3 bases and J 7 bases, with 8 bases left between them. This CDR3 spans 12 amino acids. In germline, CDR1 is SGHRS, CDR2 YFSETQ. In nucleotides, the CDR3 is TGCGCCAGCAGCTCCCCGGGGCAGCCCCAGCATTTT. Protein product: CASSSPGQPQHF.

The chain combines TRBV5-1 with TRBJ2-1, with TRBD1 identical over 12 bases. The CDR3 is 17 residues long. Trimming took 4 bases from V and 9 from J; bases not matched to a gene: 14. Germline V gives CDR1 SGHRS, CDR2 YFSETQ. The CDR3 DNA sequence: TGCGCCAGCAGCCTCGGGGGGCCGGGACAGGGGGCGGGTGAGCAGTTCTTC. This codes for CASSLGGPGQGAGEQFF.

This chain uses TRBV11-3 with TRBJ2-7; a possible D gene is TRBD2 (6 bases). This CDR3 is 13 amino acids long. The germline gives CDR1 SGHNT, CDR2 YENEEA. With 4 bases removed from V and 3 bases from J, the gap between germline ends came to 10 bases. The CDR3 sequence is CASSSGADYEQYF. The CDR3 DNA reads as TGTGCCAGCAGCTCGGGAGCCGACTACGAGCAGTACTTC.